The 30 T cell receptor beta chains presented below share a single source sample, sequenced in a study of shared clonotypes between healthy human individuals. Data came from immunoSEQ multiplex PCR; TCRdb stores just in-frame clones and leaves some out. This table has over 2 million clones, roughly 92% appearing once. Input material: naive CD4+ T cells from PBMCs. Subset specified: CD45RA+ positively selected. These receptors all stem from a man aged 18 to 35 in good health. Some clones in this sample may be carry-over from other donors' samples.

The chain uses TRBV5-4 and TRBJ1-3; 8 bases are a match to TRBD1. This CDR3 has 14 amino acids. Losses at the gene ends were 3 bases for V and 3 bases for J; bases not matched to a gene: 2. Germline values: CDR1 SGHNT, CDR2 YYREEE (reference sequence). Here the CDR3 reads CASSSGGNGNTIYF. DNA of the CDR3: TGTGCCAGCAGCTCAGGGGGCAATGGAAACACCATATATTTT.

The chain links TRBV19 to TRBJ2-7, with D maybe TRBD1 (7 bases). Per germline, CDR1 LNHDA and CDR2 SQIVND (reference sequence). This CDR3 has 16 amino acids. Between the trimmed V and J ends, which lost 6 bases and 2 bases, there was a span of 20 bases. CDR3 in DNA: TGTGCCAGTAGCCACCGCGGGACAGCCCCTACCTACGAGCAGTACTTC. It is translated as CASSHRGTAPTYEQYF.

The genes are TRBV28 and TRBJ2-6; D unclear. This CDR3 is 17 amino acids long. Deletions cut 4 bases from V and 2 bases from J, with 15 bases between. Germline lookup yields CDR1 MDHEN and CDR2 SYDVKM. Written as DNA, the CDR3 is TGTGCCAGCAGTTCGCAGGACGGCCAAGCTGGGGCCAACGTCCTGACTTTC. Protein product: CASSSQDGQAGANVLTF.

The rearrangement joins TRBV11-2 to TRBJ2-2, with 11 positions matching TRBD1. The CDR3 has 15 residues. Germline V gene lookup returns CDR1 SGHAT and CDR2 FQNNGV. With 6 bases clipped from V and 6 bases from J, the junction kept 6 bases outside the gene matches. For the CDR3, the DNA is TGTGCCAGCAGGACCGGGACAGGGGGTCCCGGGGAGCTGTTTTTT. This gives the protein CASRTGTGGPGELFF.

Here the CDR3 reads CASSFRTSGRGRYEQYF. The CDR3 nucleotides are TGTGCCAGCAGTTTTAGGACTAGCGGGAGGGGACGCTACGAGCAGTACTTC. V gene TRBV28 combines with J gene TRBJ2-7, with TRBD2 matching over 15 bases. Germline V gives CDR1 MDHEN, CDR2 SYDVKM. V trimming: 3 bases; J trimming: 3 bases; junction bases outside the gene matches: 6. This CDR3 is built from 17 residues. Full variable domain (remainder filled in from reference TRBV28 and TRBJ2-7): DVKVTQSSRYLVKRTGEKVFLECVQDMDHENMFWYRQDPGLGLRLIYFSYDVKMKEKGDIPEGYSVSREKKERFSLILESASTNQTSMYLCASSFRTSGRGRYEQYFGPGTRLTVT.

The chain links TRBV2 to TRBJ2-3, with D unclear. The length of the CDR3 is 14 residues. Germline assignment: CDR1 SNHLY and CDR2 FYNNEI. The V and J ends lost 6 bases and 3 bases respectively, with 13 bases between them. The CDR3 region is CASSESRSTDTQYF. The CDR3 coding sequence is TGTGCCAGCAGCGAGTCCCGCAGTACAGATACGCAGTATTTT.

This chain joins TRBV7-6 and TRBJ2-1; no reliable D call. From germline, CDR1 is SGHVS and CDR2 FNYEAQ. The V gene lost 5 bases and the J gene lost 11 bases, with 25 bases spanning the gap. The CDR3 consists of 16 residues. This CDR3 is CASSLTHSRQHEQQFF. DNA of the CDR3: TGTGCCAGCAGCCTTACCCATAGCAGACAACATGAACAGCAGTTCTTC.

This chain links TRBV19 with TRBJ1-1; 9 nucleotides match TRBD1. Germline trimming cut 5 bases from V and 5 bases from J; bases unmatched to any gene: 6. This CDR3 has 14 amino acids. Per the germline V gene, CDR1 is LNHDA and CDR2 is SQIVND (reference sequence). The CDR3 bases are TGTGCCAGTAGTCTGGACAGGGGTGGGACTGAAGCTTTCTTT. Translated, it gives CASSLDRGGTEAFF.

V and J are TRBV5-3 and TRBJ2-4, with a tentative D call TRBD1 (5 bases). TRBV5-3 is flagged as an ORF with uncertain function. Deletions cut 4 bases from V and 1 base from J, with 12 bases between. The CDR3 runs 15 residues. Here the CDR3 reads CARSETRVAKNIQYF. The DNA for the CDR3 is TGTGCCAGAAGCGAGACCAGGGTTGCCAAAAACATTCAGTACTTC.

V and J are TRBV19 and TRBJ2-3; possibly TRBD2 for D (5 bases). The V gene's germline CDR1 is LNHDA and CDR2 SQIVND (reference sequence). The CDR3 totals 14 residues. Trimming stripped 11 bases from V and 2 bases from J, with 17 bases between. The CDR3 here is CALRESGVTDTQYF. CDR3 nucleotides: TGTGCCCTGAGGGAGAGCGGAGTCACAGATACGCAGTATTTT.

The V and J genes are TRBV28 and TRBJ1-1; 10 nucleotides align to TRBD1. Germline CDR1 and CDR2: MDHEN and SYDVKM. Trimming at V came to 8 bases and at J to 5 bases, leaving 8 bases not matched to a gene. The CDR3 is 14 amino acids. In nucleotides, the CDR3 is TGTGCCAGCCGATTCGACAGGGGGCGAACTGAAGCTTTCTTT. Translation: CASRFDRGRTEAFF.

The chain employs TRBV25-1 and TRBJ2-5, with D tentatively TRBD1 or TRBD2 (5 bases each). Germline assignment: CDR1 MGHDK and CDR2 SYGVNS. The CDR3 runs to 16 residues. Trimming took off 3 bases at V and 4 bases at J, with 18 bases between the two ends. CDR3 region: CASSEAGQGALETQYF. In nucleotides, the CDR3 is TGTGCCAGCAGTGAGGCCGGGCAGGGAGCGTTAGAGACCCAGTACTTC. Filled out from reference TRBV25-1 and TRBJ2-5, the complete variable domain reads EADIYQTPRYLVIGTGKKITLECSQTMGHDKMYWYQQDPGMELHLIHYSYGVNSTEKGDLSSESTVSRIRTEHFPLTLESARPSHTSQYLCASSEAGQGALETQYFGPGTRLLVL.

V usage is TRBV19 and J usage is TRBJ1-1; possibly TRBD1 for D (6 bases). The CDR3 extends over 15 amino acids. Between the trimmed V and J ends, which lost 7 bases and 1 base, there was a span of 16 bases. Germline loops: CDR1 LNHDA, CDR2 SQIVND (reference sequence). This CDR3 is CASTRGGGPNTEAFF. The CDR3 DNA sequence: TGTGCCAGTACCCGGGGGGGCGGACCGAACACTGAAGCTTTCTTT.

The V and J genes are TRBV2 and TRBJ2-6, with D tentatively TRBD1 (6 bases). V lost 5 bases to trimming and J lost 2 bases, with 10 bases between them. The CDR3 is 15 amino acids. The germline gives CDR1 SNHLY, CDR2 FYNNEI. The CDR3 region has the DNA TGTGCCAGCAGTTCTTCAGGGGCTGGGGCCAACGTCCTGACTTTC. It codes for CASSSSGAGANVLTF.

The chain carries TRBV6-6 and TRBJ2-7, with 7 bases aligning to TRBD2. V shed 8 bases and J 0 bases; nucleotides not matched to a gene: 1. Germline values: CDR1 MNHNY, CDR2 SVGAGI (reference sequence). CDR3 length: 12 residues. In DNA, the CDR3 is TGTGCCAGCGGGACTAACTCCTACGAGCAGTACTTC. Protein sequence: CASGTNSYEQYF.

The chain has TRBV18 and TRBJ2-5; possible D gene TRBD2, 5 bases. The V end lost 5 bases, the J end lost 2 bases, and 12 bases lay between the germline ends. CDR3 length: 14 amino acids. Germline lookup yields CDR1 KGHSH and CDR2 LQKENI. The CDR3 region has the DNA TGTGCCAGCTCAACCGGGATAACTCAAGAGACCCAGTACTTC. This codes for CASSTGITQETQYF. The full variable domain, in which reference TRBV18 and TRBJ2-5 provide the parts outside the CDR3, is NAGVMQNPRHLVRRRGQEARLRCSPMKGHSHVYWYRQLPEEGLKFMVYLQKENIIDESGMPKERFSAEFPKEGPSILRIQQVVRGDSAAYFCASSTGITQETQYFGPGTRLLVL.

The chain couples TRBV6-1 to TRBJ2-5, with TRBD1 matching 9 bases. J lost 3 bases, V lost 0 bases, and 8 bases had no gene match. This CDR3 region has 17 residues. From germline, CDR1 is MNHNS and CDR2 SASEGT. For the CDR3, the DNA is TGTGCCAGCAGTGAAGCAAGATGGGGACAGGGAAAAGAGACCCAGTACTTC. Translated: CASSEARWGQGKETQYF.

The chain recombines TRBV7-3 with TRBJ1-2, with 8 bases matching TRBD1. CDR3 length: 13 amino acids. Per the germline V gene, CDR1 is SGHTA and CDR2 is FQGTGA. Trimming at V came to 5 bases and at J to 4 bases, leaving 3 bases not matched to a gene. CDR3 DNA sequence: TGTGCCAGCAGCACAACAGGGGGCTATGGCTACACCTTC. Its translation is CASSTTGGYGYTF.

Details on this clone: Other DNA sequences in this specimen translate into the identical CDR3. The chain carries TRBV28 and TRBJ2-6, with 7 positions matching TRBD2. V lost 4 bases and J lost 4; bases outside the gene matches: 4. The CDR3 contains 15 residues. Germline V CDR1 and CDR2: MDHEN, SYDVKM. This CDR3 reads CASSSGGAGANVLTF. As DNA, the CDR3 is TGTGCCAGCAGTTCGGGGGGTGCCGGGGCCAACGTCCTGACTTTC.

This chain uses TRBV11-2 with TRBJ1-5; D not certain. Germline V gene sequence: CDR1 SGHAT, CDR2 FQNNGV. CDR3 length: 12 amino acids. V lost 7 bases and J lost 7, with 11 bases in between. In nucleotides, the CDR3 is TGTGCCAGCAAGGTCGGTTACCAGCCCCAGCATTTT. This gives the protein CASKVGYQPQHF.

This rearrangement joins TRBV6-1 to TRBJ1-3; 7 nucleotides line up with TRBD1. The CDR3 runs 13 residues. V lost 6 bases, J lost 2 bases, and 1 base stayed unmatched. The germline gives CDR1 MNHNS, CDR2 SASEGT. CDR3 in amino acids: CASRDRAGNTIYF. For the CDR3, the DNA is TGTGCCAGCAGAGACAGGGCTGGAAACACCATATATTTT.

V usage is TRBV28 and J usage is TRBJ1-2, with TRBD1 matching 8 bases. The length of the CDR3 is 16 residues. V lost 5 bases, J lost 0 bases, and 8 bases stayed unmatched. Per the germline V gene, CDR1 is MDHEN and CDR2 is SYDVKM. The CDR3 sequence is CASSPQGALANYGYTF. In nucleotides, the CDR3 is TGTGCCAGCAGTCCCCAGGGGGCACTAGCTAACTATGGCTACACCTTC.

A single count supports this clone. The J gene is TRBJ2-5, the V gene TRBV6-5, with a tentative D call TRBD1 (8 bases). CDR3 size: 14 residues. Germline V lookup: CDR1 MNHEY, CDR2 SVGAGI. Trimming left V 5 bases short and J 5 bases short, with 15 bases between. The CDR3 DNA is TGTGCCAGCAGTCTACAGGGGGGGCAGGAGACCCAGTACTTC. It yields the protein CASSLQGGQETQYF.

CDR3 DNA sequence: TGTGCCAGCAGCCCAAAGTTCTACAATGAGCAGTTCTTC. Translated: CASSPKFYNEQFF. The J gene is TRBJ2-1, the V gene TRBV9, with no clear D. The germline V gene has CDR1 SGDLS and CDR2 YYNGEE. Trimming stripped 4 bases from V and 3 bases from J, with 8 bases between. The CDR3 contains 13 residues.

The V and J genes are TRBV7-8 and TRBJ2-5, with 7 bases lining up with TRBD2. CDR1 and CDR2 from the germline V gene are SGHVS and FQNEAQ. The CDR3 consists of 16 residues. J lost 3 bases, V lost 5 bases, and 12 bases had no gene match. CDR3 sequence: CASSGYGLAVKETQYF. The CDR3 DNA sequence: TGTGCCAGCAGCGGCTATGGGCTAGCGGTAAAAGAGACCCAGTACTTC.

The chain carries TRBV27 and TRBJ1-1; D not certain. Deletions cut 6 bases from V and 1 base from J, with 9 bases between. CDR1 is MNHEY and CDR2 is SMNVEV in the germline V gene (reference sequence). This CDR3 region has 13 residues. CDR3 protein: CASRQRPNTEAFF. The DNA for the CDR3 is TGTGCCAGCAGACAACGACCGAACACTGAAGCTTTCTTT.

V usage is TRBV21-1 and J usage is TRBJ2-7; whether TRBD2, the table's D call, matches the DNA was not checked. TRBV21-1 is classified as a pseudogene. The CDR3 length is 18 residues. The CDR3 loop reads CASSKARPEEFGPDEQYF. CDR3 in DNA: TGTGCCAGCAGCAAAGCGCGACCTGAGGAATTTGGTCCGGACGAGCAGTACTTC.

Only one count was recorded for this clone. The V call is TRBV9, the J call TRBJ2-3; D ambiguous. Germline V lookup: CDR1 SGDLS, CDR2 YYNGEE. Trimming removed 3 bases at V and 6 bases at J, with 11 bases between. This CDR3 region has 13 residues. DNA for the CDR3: TGTGCCAGCAGCGCCGCCGTCTGGGATACGCAGTATTTT. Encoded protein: CASSAAVWDTQYF.

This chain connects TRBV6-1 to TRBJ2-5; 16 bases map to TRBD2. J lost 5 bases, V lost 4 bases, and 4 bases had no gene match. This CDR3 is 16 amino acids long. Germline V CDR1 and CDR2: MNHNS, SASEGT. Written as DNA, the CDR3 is TGTGCCAGCAGTGGGGGACTAGCGGGAGGGCCCGAGACCCAGTACTTC. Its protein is CASSGGLAGGPETQYF.

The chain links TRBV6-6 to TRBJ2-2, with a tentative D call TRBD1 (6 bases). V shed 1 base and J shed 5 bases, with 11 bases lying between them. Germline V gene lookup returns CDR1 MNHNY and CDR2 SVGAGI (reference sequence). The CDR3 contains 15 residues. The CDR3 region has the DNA TGTGCCAGCAGTTACTGGTTGGGGGCGACCGGGGAGCTGTTTTTT. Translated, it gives CASSYWLGATGELFF.